This TCR beta chain was obtained from a study of response to subunit inactivated influenza vaccine. Study-level results: The study's authors posited that every seasonal influenza vaccination enlists few new T cells.

This CDR3 is built from 13 residues. The V and J ends lost 3 bases and 5 bases, in that order; junction bases with no gene match: 6. Per the germline V gene, CDR1 is DFQATT and CDR2 is SNEGSKA (reference sequence). In regard to this clonotype: What it recognizes is unknown.

TCRdb itself ran the RT-PCR reads through MiXCR, one entry per CDR3 protein. The profile shows over 450,000 distinct CDR3 sequences, 10% to 15% of them singletons. This specimen consisted of PBMCs from blood, obtained 40 to 50 days after vaccination. The V and J genes are TRBV20-1 and TRBJ2-7, with 8 bases lining up with TRBD1. This TCR derives from a man aged 45-65 years who received an inactivated influenza vaccine. The CDR3 protein is CSASDRGTHEQYF. The CDR3 bases are TGCAGTGCTAGTGACAGGGGTACCCACGAGCAGTACTTC.